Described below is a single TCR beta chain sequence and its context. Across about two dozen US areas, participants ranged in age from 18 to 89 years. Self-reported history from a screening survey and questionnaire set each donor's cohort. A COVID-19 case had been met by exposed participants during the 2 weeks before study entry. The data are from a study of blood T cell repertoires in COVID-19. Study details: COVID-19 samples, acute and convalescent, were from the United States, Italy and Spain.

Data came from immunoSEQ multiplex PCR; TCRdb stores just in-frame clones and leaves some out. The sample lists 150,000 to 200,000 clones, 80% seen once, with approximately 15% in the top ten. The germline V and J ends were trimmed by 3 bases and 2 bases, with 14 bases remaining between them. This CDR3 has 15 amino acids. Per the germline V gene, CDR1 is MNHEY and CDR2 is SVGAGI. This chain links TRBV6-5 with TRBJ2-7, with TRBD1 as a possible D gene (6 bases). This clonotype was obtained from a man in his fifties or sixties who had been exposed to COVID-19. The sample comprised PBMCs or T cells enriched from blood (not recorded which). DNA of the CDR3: TGTGCCAGCAGTTATGGCACAGGGTTCCCCTACGAGCAGTACTTC. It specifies CASSYGTGFPYEQYF.